The source of this TCR beta chain is a study of T-cell memory formation after mild COVID-19. Overall study results and limits: There was no confirmation that second-wave clones peaking on day 37 were SARS-CoV-2 specific. Some clones that responded were present in memory (sampled pre-infection), which suggests cross-reactive memory joined. Contracting clones localized mainly to CM and EM when CD4+ and mainly to EMRA when CD8+.

This clonotype occurred a few times. The antigen is undetermined. As the CDR3 is not closed by the conserved phenylalanine or tryptophan, this likely results from a read error. The limits of the CDR3 on the DNA are not certain, so only TCRdb's listed CDR3 is given. Each CDR3 protein is one row after TCRdb ran MiXCR on the 5' RACE reads. This sample yields under 250,000 distinct CDR3 sequences, of which more than 9% are seen a single time; around 3.3% belongs to the top ten. Germline V gene data show CDR1 as SGHDT and CDR2 as YYEEEE. With termini counted, the CDR3 has 14 amino acids. The sequence came from a man younger than 35 who had mild COVID-19 (a few samples of this study predate the infection). Cell type and time point are not known. The chain is built from TRBV5-6 and TRBJ2-7; the table names TRBD1, a call not compared with the DNA. The specimen sequenced was PBMCs or a T cell subset sorted from them (not recorded which). The CDR3 here is CASSFGWKGQATVT.